Sequencing of this T cell receptor (beta chain) was carried out in a study of blood T cell repertoires in COVID-19. Study at large: T cells, B-cell-depleted T cells, or PBMCs supplied cDNA or gDNA.

Sequencing was performed with immunoSEQ multiplex PCR; in TCRdb, only in-frame clones are kept and a portion is missing. Among 250,000 or so clones, about 87% were seen once, and the ten largest hold approximately 2.3%. This TCR was sampled from a woman aged 40 to 49 with acute COVID-19. Sequences were obtained from PBMCs or T cells enriched from blood (not recorded which).

The CDR3 reads CSGGQSVGEQYV. The DNA of the CDR3 is TGCAGCGGGGGACAGTCTGTCGGCGAGCAGTACGTC. The chain is built from TRBV29-1 and TRBJ2-7; 7 nucleotides match TRBD1. This CDR3 is 12 amino acids long. The germline CDR1 and CDR2 sequences are SQVTM and ANQGSEA. With V trimmed by 7 bases and J by 6 bases, 9 bases remained unmatched.